This T cell receptor (beta chain) emerged from a study of tumor-infiltrating lymphocytes in oesophageal squamous cell carcinoma. TCRdb used MiXCR to reprocess the PCR reads, holding one entry per CDR3 protein. This sample carries roughly 10,000 distinct CDR3 sequences, roughly three fifths of them seen once, and the ten largest clones take about 39%. CDR3 size: 15 residues. V was trimmed by 3 bases and J by 1 base, leaving 13 bases between them. CDR1 SGHVS and CDR2 FQNEAQ come from the germline V gene. The rearrangement uses TRBV7-8 and TRBJ2-7, with a tentative D call TRBD1 (6 bases). The sample was esophageal tumor tissue. This clonotype originated in a female donor with esophageal squamous cell carcinoma. The CDR3: CASSFKQGPSYEQYF. In DNA, the CDR3 is TGTGCCAGCAGCTTTAAACAGGGCCCATCCTACGAGCAGTACTTC.